This T cell receptor beta chain was identified in a study of T-cell reconstitution after alpha-beta-depleted transplantation in children. The TCRbeta library was prepared with unique molecular identifiers. TCRdb re-analysed the PCR reads in MiXCR, keeping a single row per CDR3 protein. The data contain fewer than 700,000 distinct CDR3 sequences, over 10% of them singletons. This CDR3 contains 15 residues. After removal of 5 bases from V and 2 bases from J, the junction contained 5 bases not matched to a gene. Per the germline V gene, CDR1 is DFQATT and CDR2 is SNEGSKA (reference sequence). The chain recombines TRBV20-1 with TRBJ2-3, with 12 bases matching TRBD2. The receptor was derived from a male patient aged 10-17 years who had a stem cell transplant for acute myeloid leukemia, so the T cells may come from the graft donor. This sample comprised PBMCs, mostly from graft donor cells, obtained 360 days after TCRalphabeta/CD19-depleted stem cell transplant. This CDR3 reads CSAERLAGATDTQYF. CDR3 coding DNA: TGCAGTGCTGAACGACTAGCGGGAGCCACAGATACGCAGTATTTT.